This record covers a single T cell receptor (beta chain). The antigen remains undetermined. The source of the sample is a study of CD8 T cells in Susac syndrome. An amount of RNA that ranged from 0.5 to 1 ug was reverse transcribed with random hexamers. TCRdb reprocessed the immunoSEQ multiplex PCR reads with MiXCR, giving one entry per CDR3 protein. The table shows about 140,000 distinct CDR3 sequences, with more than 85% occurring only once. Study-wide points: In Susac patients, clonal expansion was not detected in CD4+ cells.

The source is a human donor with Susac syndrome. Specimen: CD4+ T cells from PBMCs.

CDR3 loop: CASSYPGQGLAKNIQYF. The DNA for the CDR3 is TGTGCCAGCAGTTACCCCGGACAGGGACTAGCCAAAAACATTCAGTACTTC. The chain combines TRBV6-2 or TRBV6-3 with TRBJ2-4, with TRBD1 matching over 8 bases. Germline V gives CDR1 MNHEY, CDR2 SVGEGT. The CDR3 totals 17 residues. After removal of 2 bases from V and 0 bases from J, the junction contained 6 bases not matched to a gene.